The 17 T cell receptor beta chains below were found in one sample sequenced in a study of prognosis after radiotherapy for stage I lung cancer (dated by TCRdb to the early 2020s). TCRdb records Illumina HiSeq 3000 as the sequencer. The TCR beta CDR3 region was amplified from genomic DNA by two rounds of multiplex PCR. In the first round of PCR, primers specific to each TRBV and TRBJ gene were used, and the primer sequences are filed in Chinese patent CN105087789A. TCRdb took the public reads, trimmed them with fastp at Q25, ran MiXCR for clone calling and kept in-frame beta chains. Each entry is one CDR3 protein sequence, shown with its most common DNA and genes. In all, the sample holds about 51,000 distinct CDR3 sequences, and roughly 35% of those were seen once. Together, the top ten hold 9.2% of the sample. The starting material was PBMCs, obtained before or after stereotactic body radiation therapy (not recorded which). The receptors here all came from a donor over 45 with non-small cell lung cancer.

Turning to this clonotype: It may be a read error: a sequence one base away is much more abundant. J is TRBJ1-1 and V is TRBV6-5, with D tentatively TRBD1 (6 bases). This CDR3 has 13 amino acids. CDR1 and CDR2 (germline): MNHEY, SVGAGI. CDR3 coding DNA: TGTGTCAGCAGTTACTCGGGGGCCACTGAAGCTTTCTTT. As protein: CVSSYSGATEAFF.

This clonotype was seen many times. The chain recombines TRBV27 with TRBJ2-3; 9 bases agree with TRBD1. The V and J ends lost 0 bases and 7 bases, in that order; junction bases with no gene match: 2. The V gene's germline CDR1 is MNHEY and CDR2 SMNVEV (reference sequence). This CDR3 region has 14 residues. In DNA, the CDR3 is TGTGCCAGCAGTTTATCGGGACAGGGTCATACGCAGTATTTT. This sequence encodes CASSLSGQGHTQYF.

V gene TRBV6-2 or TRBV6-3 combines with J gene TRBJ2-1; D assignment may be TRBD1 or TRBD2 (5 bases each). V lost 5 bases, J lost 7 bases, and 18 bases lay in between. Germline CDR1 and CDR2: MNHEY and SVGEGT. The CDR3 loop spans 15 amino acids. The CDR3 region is CASSEEEGSVNEQFF. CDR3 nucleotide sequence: TGTGCCAGCAGTGAAGAAGAGGGGAGTGTAAATGAGCAGTTCTTC.

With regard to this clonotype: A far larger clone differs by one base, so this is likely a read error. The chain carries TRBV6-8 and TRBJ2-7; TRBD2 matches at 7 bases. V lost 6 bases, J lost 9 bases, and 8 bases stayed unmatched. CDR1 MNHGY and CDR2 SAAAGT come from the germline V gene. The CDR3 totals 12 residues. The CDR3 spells CASSDREAAQYF. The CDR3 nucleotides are TGTGCCAGCAGCGATCGGGAGGCCGCGCAGTACTTC.

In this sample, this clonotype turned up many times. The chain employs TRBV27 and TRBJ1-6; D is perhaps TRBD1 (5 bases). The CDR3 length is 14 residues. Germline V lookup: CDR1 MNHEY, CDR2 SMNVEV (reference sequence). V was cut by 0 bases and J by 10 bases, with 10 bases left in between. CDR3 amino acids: CASSLSGVLSPLHF. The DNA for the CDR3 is TGTGCCAGCAGTTTATCGGGGGTTTTATCACCCCTCCACTTT.

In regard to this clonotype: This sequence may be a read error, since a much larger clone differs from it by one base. The CDR3 DNA follows: TGTGCCAGCAGTTCCGCTCCGTGGAGACGAGGGGGGACCTACGAGCAGTACTTC. Translation gives CASSSAPWRRGGTYEQYF. V usage is TRBV6-5 and J usage is TRBJ2-7; the D call may be TRBD1 or TRBD2 (6 bases each). Germline CDR1 is MNHEY and CDR2 is SVGAGI. The V and J ends lost 4 bases and 2 bases respectively, with 24 bases between them. This CDR3 comprises 18 residues.

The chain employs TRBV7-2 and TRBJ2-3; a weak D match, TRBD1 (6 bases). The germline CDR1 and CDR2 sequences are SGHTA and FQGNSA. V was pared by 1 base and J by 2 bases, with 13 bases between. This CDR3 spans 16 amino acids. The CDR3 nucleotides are TGTGCCAGCAGCTTAGTCGGACAGTGGGTCACAGATACGCAGTATTTT. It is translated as CASSLVGQWVTDTQYF.

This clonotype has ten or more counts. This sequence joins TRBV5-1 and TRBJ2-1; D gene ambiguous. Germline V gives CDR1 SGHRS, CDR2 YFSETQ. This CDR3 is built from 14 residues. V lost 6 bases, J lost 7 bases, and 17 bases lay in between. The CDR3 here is CASKSNIGRNEQFF. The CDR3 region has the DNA TGCGCCAGCAAGTCTAACATCGGGCGGAATGAGCAGTTCTTC.

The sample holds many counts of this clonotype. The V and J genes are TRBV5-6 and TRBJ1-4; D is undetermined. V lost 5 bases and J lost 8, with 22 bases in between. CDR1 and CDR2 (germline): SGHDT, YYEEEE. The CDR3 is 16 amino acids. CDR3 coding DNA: TGTGCCAGCAGGGCTCCCATTGCAGCGGGTAGGGAAAAACTGTTTTTT. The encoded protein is CASRAPIAAGREKLFF.

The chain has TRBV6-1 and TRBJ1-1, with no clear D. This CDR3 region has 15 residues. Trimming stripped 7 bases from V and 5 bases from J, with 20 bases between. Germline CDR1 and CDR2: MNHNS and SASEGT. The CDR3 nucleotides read TGTGCCAGCACTAAAGGAGGACGGGGTCGGACTGAAGCTTTCTTT. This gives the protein CASTKGGRGRTEAFF.

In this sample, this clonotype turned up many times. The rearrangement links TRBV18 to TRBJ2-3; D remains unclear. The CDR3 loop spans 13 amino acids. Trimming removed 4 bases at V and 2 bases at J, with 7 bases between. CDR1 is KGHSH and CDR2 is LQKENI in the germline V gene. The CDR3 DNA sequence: TGTGCCAGCTCACAACAGAACACAGATACGCAGTATTTT. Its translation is CASSQQNTDTQYF.

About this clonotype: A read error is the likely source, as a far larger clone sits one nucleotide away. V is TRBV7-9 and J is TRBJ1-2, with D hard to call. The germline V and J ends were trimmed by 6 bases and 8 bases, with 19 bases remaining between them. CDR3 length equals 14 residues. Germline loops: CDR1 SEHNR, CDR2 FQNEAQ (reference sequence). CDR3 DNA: TGTGCCAGCAGATTAAGCGGAGGCAATCGGGGCTACACCTTC. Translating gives CASRLSGGNRGYTF.

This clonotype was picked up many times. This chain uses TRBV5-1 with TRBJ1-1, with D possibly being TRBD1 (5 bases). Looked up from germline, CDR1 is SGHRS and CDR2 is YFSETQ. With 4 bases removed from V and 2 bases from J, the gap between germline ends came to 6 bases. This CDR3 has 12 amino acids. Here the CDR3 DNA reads TGCGCCAGCAGCCGGGACAACACTGAAGCTTTCTTT. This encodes CASSRDNTEAFF.

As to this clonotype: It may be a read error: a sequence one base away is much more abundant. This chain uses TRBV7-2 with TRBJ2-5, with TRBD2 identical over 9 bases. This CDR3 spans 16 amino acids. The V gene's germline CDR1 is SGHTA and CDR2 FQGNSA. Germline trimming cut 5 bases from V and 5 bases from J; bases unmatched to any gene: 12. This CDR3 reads CASSPRLAVRRETQYF. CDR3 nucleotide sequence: TGTGCCAGCAGCCCACGACTAGCGGTCCGTCGGGAGACCCAGTACTTC.

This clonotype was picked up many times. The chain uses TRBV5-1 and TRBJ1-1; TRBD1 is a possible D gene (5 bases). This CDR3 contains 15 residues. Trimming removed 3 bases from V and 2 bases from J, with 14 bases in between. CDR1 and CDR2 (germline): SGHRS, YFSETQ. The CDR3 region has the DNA TGCGCCAGCAGCTCTGGGGCAAGACTTAACACTGAAGCTTTCTTT. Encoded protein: CASSSGARLNTEAFF.

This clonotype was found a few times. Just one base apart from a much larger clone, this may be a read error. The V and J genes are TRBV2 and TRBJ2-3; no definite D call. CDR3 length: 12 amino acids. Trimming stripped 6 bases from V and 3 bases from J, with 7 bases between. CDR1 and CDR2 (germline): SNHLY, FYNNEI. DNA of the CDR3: TGTGCCAGCAGCATGGAAACAGATACGCAGTATTTT. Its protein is CASSMETDTQYF.

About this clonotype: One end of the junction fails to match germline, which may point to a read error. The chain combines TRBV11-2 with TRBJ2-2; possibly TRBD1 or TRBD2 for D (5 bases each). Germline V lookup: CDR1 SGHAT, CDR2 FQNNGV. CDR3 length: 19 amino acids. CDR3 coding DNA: TGTGCCAGCAGCCTAGAGGGCGCGGCAGGGATTGTTCGCACCGGGGAGCTGTTTTTT. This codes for CASSLEGAAGIVRTGELFF.